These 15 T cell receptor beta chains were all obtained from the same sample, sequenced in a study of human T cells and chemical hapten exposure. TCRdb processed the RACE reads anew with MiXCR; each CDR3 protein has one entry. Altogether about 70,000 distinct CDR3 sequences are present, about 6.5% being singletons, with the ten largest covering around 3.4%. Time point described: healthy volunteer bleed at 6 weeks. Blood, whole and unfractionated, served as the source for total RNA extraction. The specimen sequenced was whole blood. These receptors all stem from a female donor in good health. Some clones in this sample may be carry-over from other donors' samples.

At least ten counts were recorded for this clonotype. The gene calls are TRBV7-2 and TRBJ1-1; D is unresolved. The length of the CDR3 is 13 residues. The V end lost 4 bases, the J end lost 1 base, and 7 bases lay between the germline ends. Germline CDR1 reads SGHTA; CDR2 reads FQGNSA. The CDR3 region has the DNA TGTGCCAGCAGCTCACAAGCGAACACTGAAGCTTTCTTT. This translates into CASSSQANTEAFF.

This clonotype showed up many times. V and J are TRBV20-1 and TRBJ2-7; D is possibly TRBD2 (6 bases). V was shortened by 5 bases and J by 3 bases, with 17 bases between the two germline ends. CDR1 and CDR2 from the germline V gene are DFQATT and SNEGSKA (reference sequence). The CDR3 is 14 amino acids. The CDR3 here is CSAPLGTGGYEQYF. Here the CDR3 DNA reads TGCAGTGCTCCCCTTGGGACCGGGGGCTACGAGCAGTACTTC.

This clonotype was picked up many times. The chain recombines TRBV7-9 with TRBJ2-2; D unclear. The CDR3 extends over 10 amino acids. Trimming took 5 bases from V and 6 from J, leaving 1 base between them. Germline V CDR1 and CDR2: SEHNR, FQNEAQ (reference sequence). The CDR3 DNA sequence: TGTGCCAGCAGCCCCGGGGAGCTGTTTTTT. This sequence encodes CASSPGELFF.

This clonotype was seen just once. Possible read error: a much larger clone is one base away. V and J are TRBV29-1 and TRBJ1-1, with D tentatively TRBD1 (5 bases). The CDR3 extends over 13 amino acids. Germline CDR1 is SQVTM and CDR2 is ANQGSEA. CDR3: CNLKGQKNTEAFF. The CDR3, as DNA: TGCAACCTCAAGGGGCAGAAAAACACTGAAGCTTTCTTT.

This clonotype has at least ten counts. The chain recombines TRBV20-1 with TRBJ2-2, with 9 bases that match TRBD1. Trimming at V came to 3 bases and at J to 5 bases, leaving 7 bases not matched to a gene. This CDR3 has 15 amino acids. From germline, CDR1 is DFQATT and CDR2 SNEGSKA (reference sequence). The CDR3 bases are TGCAGTGCTAGGGAACAGGGGGCGGGTACCGGGGAGCTGTTTTTT. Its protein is CSAREQGAGTGELFF.

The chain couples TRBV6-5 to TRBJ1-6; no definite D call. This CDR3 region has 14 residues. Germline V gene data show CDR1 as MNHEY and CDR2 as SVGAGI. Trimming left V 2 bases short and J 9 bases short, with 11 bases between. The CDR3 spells CASSYGTSVSPLHF. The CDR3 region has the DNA TGTGCCAGCAGTTACGGAACATCAGTTTCACCCCTCCACTTT.

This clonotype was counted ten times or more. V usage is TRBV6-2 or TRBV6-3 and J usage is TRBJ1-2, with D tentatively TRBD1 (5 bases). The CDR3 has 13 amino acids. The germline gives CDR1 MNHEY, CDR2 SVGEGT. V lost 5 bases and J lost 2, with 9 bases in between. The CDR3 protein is CASSETENYGYTF. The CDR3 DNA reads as TGTGCCAGCAGTGAGACAGAAAACTATGGCTACACCTTC.

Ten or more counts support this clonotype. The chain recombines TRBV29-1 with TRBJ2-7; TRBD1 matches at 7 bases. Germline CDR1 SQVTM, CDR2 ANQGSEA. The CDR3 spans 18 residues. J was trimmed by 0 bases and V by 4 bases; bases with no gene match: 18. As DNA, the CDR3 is TGCAGCGTTGGCATAAGGGACAGTAGAAGGGTAAGCTCCTACGAGCAGTACTTC. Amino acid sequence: CSVGIRDSRRVSSYEQYF.

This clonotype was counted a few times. The CDR3: CSVLAGDQETQYF. CDR3 in DNA: TGCAGCGTGCTAGCAGGGGACCAAGAGACCCAGTACTTC. The chain couples TRBV29-1 to TRBJ2-5; a weak D match, TRBD1 (6 bases). V was trimmed by 6 bases and J by 0 bases, leaving 11 bases between them. The CDR3 has 13 residues. From germline, CDR1 is SQVTM and CDR2 ANQGSEA.

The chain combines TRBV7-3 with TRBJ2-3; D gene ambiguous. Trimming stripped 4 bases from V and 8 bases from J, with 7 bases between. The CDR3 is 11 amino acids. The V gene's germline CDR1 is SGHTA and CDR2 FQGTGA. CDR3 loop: CASSSGLTQYF. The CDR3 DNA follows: TGTGCCAGCAGCTCGGGCCTTACGCAGTATTTT.

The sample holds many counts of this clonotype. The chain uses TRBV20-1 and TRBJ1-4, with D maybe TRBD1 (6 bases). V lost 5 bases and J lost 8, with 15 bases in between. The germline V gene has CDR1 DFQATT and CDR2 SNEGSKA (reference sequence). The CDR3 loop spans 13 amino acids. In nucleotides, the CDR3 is TGCAGTGCTTCGACAGGAAAGGTGGAAAAACTGTTTTTT. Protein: CSASTGKVEKLFF.

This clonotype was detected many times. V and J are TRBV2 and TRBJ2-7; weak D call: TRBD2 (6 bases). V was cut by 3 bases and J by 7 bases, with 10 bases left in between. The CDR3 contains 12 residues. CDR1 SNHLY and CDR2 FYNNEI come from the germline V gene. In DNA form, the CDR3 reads TGTGCCAGCAGTGAGGGTGGGACTGAGCAGTACTTC. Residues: CASSEGGTEQYF.

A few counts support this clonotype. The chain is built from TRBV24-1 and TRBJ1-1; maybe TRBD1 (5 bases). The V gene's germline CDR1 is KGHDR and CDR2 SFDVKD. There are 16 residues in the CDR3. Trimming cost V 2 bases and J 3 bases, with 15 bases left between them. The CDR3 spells CATSDSRLTDHTEAFF. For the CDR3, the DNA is TGTGCCACCAGTGATTCCCGTTTGACAGACCACACTGAAGCTTTCTTT.

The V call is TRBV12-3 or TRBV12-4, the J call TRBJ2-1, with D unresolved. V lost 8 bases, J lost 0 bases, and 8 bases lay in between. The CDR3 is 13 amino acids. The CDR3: CASSQFSYNEQFF. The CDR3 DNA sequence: TGTGCCAGCTCACAATTCTCCTACAATGAGCAGTTCTTC.

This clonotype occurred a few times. The CDR3 loop reads CASRSQGFNNSPLHF. CDR3 in DNA: TGTGCCAGCAGATCACAGGGTTTCAATAATTCACCCCTCCACTTT. This chain uses TRBV2 with TRBJ1-6; a weak D match, TRBD1 (6 bases). The germline CDR1 and CDR2 sequences are SNHLY and FYNNEI. Trimming stripped 6 bases from V and 5 bases from J, with 14 bases between. There are 15 residues in the CDR3.